This section outlines one TCR beta chain sequence together with its context. Antigen specificity is unknown. This sample was included in a study of cytomegalovirus exposure and HLA in healthy donors. Study information: The same platform as the 500 to 700 first-cohort repertoires was used for the 120 validation repertoires, a later analysis reported.

Assay: immunoSEQ multiplex PCR; the TCRdb copy retains only in-frame clones and omits some. Among about 160,000 clones listed, roughly 89% were seen once. Study conclusions and caveats: Cytomegalovirus-associated status was assigned to more than 150 TCR beta chains.

The ends lost 0 bases at V and 6 bases at J; junction bases unmatched: 7. This CDR3 has 15 amino acids. Germline V gene data show CDR1 as SGHRS and CDR2 as YFSETQ. The specimen sequenced was PBMCs. The receptor's source is a man between 18 and 35 years old in good health and CMV-seropositive. V and J are TRBV5-1 and TRBJ1-2; 8 positions agree with TRBD1. CDR3 sequence (DNA): TGCGCCAGCAGCTTGGGGGGGACAGGCGGGCATGGCTACACCTTC. Translated, it gives CASSLGGTGGHGYTF.